The sequence of this TCR beta chain was determined in a study of T-cell memory formation after mild COVID-19. This clonotype was seen repeatedly, ten times or more. What it binds is not known. The study, taken as a whole, reports: The finding that pre-infection memory included some responding clones suggested that cross-reactive memory joined.

After 5'RACE with constant-segment primers, TCR alpha and TCR beta cDNA libraries carrying sample barcodes and UMIs were obtained. TCRdb redid the calling of the 5' RACE reads with MiXCR, one entry per CDR3 protein. The table includes about 200,000 distinct CDR3 sequences, 9.5% detected once. The sequenced sample consisted of PBMCs or a T cell subset sorted from them (not recorded which). This sequence originates from a young man who had mild COVID-19 (a few samples of this study predate the infection). Cell type and time point are not known.

The CDR3 nucleotides are TGCGCCAGCAGAAACGCCCCGGGAGAGACCCAGTACTTC. Encoded protein: CASRNAPGETQYF. The chain carries TRBV5-1 and TRBJ2-5; D gene unclear. The CDR3 runs 13 residues. The V gene's germline CDR1 is SGHRS and CDR2 YFSETQ. The ends were cut back, 5 bases at V and 4 bases at J, with 12 bases in the middle.